Following are 6 T cell receptor beta chains from one sample sequenced in a study of blood T cell repertoires in COVID-19. TCRdb's table, derived via immunoSEQ multiplex PCR, lists solely in-frame clones and lacks some. The profile covers roughly 25,000 clones, with roughly 79% appearing a single time and approximately 7% taken by the ten largest. Sequencing was carried out using peripheral blood. The receptors were sampled from an older man with acute or convalescent COVID-19.

The chain couples TRBV4-2 to TRBJ1-2, with no clear D. V lost 0 bases to trimming and J lost 5 bases, with 13 bases between them. Looked up from germline, CDR1 is LGHNA and CDR2 is YNFKEQ. The length of the CDR3 is 15 residues. For the CDR3, the DNA is TGTGCCAGCAGCCAAGATGTCCTAGGTCCTTATGGCTACACCTTC. Translated: CASSQDVLGPYGYTF.

Details on this clone: This same CDR3 is encoded by further DNA sequences in the sample. The rearrangement uses TRBV18 and TRBJ1-1; no clear D. The CDR3 is made up of 13 amino acids. V was shortened by 2 bases and J by 4 bases, with 8 bases between the two germline ends. The germline gives CDR1 KGHSH, CDR2 LQKENI. CDR3 coding DNA: TGTGCCAGCTCACCATCAGGTGGCACTGAAGCTTTCTTT. This translates into CASSPSGGTEAFF.

The chain is built from TRBV5-1 and TRBJ1-2; D remains ambiguous. The CDR3 loop spans 13 amino acids. Between the trimmed V and J ends, which lost 2 bases and 1 base, there was a span of 6 bases. Germline CDR1 SGHRS, CDR2 YFSETQ. In DNA, the CDR3 is TGCGCCAGCAGCTTCGAGGATAACTATGGCTACACCTTC. Translated, it gives CASSFEDNYGYTF.

This clone was seen a few times. This rearrangement joins TRBV11-1 to TRBJ1-6; D not resolved. Trimming removed 1 base at V and 4 bases at J, with 5 bases between. This CDR3 is built from 14 residues. Germline lookup yields CDR1 SGHAT and CDR2 FQDESV (reference sequence). The CDR3 nucleotides are TGTGCCAGCAGCTTAGACCAGTATAATTCACCCCTCCACTTT. It translates to CASSLDQYNSPLHF.

The rearrangement joins TRBV7-3 to TRBJ2-7; 7 positions agree with TRBD2. From germline, CDR1 is SGHTA and CDR2 FQGTGA. Germline trimming cut 5 bases from V and 7 bases from J; bases unmatched to any gene: 8. This CDR3 is 13 amino acids long. CDR3 loop: CASSVGTTREQYF. The CDR3 DNA reads as TGTGCCAGCAGCGTAGGGACTACCCGGGAGCAGTACTTC.

The chain combines TRBV6-5 with TRBJ2-7, with TRBD2 matching 10 bases. The ends lost 2 bases at V and 6 bases at J; junction bases unmatched: 4. The CDR3 is 14 amino acids. Germline V CDR1 and CDR2: MNHEY, SVGAGI. DNA of the CDR3: TGTGCCAGCAGTTACCCTAGCGGGAGTGGCGAGCAGTACTTC. Amino acids: CASSYPSGSGEQYF.